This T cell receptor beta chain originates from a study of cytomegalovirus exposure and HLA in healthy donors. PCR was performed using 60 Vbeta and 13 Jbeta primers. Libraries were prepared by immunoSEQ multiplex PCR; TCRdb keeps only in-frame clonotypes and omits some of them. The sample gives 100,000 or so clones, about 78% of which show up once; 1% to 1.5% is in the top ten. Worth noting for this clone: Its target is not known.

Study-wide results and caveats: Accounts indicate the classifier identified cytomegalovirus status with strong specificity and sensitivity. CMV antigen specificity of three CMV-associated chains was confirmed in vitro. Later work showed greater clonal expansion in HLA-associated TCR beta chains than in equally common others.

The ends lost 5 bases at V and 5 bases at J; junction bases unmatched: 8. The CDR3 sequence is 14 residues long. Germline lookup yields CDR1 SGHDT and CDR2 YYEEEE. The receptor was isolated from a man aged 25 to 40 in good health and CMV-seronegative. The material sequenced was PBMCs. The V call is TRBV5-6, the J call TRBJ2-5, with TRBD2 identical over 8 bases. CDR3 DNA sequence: TGTGCCAGCAGTAAAGCGGGGGAGCTGGAGACCCAGTACTTC. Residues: CASSKAGELETQYF.